The sequence of this T cell receptor beta chain was determined in a study of OX40 agonist ivuxolimab in advanced cancers. The overall study: Intravenous ivuxolimab was administered to patients every 2 weeks at 0.01 to 10 mg/kg. Having had anti-PD-1, anti-PD-L1 or anti-CTLA-4 therapy before was allowed, and around 44% had some. Mean age 60 years, range 23 to 79; around 80% male.

Some clones are missing from TCRdb's copy, which holds only in-frame ones; the method was immunoSEQ multiplex PCR. The sample holds approximately 50,000 clones, about 88% seen once. V shed 0 bases and J shed 4 bases, with 9 bases lying between them. Per germline, CDR1 LNHNV and CDR2 YYDKDF (reference sequence). CDR3 length: 14 amino acids. General study results and limits: Compared with others, partial responders at 0.1-3.0 mg/kg displayed clonal expansion among the lowest.

To note about this clone: Its target is unknown.

The chain joins TRBV15 to TRBJ1-1; weak D call: TRBD1 (6 bases). This clonotype was obtained from an adult with an advanced solid tumor such as melanoma, head and neck, liver or kidney cancer. The source material was CD4+ or CD8+ T cells sorted from blood, sampled in a trial of the OX40 agonist ivuxolimab. The DNA for the CDR3 is TGTGCCACCAGCAGAGATAGAGGGGGCACTGAAGCTTTCTTT. Its protein product is CATSRDRGGTEAFF.